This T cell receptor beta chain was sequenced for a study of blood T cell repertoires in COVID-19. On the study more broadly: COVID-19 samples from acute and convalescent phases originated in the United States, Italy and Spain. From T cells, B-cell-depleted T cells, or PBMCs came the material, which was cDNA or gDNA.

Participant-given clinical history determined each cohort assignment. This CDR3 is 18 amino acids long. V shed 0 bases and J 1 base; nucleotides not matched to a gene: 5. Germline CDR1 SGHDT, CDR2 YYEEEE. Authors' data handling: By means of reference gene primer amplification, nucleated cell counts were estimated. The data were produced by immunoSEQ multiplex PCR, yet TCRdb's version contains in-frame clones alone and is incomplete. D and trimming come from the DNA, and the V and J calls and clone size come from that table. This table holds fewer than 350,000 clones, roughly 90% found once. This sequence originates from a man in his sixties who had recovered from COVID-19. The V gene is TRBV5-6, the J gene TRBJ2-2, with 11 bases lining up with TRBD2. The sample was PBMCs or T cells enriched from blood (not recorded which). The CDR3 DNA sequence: TGTGCCAGCAGCTTGGAACTAGCGGGAGTGGTGAACACCGGGGAGCTGTTTTTT. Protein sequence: CASSLELAGVVNTGELFF.